These 22 T cell receptor beta chains were all obtained from the same sample, sequenced in a study of T-cell reconstitution after alpha-beta-depleted transplantation in children. This sample's TCRbeta library carried unique molecular identifier barcodes. TCRdb re-derived calls from the PCR reads in MiXCR, one entry per CDR3 protein. The data show around 580,000 distinct CDR3 sequences, 25% to 30% seen once. Material: PBMCs, obtained before TCRalphabeta/CD19-depleted stem cell transplant. The receptors were gathered from a boy less than two years old with Wiskott-Aldrich syndrome, due to receive a stem cell transplant.

The rearrangement joins TRBV12-3 or TRBV12-4 to TRBJ2-3; no clear D gene. The V end was cut by 8 bases, the J end by 7 bases, with 10 bases between. The CDR3 is 11 residues long. The CDR3 region is CASGPAHTQYF. CDR3 DNA: TGTGCCAGCGGACCGGCCCATACGCAGTATTTT.

This clonotype was seen more than once but under ten times. The genes are TRBV5-1 and TRBJ2-5; 8 bases line up with TRBD1. V was clipped by 0 bases and J by 9 bases; unmatched bases: 10. The CDR3 length is 15 residues. Germline CDR1 SGHRS, CDR2 YFSETQ. CDR3 amino acids: CASSLEATGDAAQYF. As DNA, the CDR3 is TGCGCCAGCAGCTTGGAGGCGACAGGGGATGCAGCCCAGTACTTC.

In this sample, this clonotype turned up a few times. The rearrangement joins TRBV5-1 to TRBJ2-1; 11 bases are a match to TRBD2. V shed 2 bases and J 6 bases; nucleotides not matched to a gene: 1. This CDR3 spans 14 amino acids. Germline V lookup: CDR1 SGHRS, CDR2 YFSETQ. Here the CDR3 DNA reads TGCGCCAGCAGCTTCACTAGCGGGAGCAATGAGCAGTTCTTC. Translation gives CASSFTSGSNEQFF.

This clonotype occurred a few times. This rearrangement joins TRBV5-1 to TRBJ1-2; no definite D call. CDR1 is SGHRS and CDR2 is YFSETQ in the germline V gene. Trimming removed 0 bases at V and 3 bases at J, with 9 bases between. The length of the CDR3 is 14 residues. CDR3: CASSLDPTDYGYTF. CDR3 bases: TGCGCCAGCAGCTTGGACCCCACCGACTATGGCTACACCTTC.

The chain uses TRBV5-1 and TRBJ2-7; 12 positions agree with TRBD2. The CDR3 runs 17 residues. Losses at the gene ends were 3 bases for V and 0 bases for J; bases not matched to a gene: 7. In germline, CDR1 is SGHRS, CDR2 YFSETQ. CDR3 bases: TGCGCCAGCAGCTCGCCTTCGACTAGCGGGAGCTCCTACGAGCAGTACTTC. This gives the protein CASSSPSTSGSSYEQYF.

This chain joins TRBV6-5 and TRBJ2-7, with D possibly matching TRBD1 (5 bases). Trimming cost V 1 base and J 2 bases, with 15 bases left between them. The CDR3 totals 16 residues. CDR1 and CDR2 (germline): MNHEY, SVGAGI. The CDR3 sequence is CASSYFPDSLPYEQYF. DNA of the CDR3: TGTGCCAGCAGTTACTTCCCCGACAGCCTTCCCTACGAGCAGTACTTC.

The chain combines TRBV28 with TRBJ1-5, with D hard to call. This CDR3 is built from 13 residues. Deletions cut 7 bases from V and 8 bases from J, with 15 bases between. Germline CDR1 reads MDHEN; CDR2 reads SYDVKM. The CDR3 spells CASIRTPAEPQHF. The CDR3 DNA reads as TGTGCCAGCATCCGGACCCCGGCGGAGCCCCAGCATTTT.

This clonotype turned up a few times. The chain employs TRBV24-1 and TRBJ1-2; 10 bases fit TRBD1. The junction had 13 bases not matched to a gene; V was cut back by 3 bases and J by 4 bases. The CDR3 is made up of 18 amino acids. From germline, CDR1 is KGHDR and CDR2 SFDVKD. The CDR3 coding sequence is TGTGCCACCAGTGATGCCCCGGGGACAGGGGATGTTCGCTATGGCTACACCTTC. It codes for CATSDAPGTGDVRYGYTF.

J is TRBJ2-1 and V is TRBV20-1, with D perhaps matching TRBD2 (5 bases). V was pared by 4 bases and J by 3 bases, with 13 bases between. This CDR3 has 14 amino acids. Per the germline V gene, CDR1 is DFQATT and CDR2 is SNEGSKA (reference sequence). CDR3: CSAKVLAFYNEQFF. CDR3 DNA sequence: TGCAGTGCTAAGGTCCTAGCTTTCTACAATGAGCAGTTCTTC.

This clonotype was counted a few times. The gene calls are TRBV24-1 and TRBJ2-1, with 15 nucleotides matching TRBD2. The CDR3 extends over 18 amino acids. Germline loops: CDR1 KGHDR, CDR2 SFDVKD. The V and J ends lost 4 bases and 2 bases, in that order; junction bases with no gene match: 5. CDR3 in amino acids: CATSDPRTSGRAYNEQFF. Written as DNA, the CDR3 is TGTGCCACCAGTGACCCCAGGACTAGCGGGAGGGCCTACAATGAGCAGTTCTTC.

This clonotype turned up a few times. The rearrangement joins TRBV5-1 to TRBJ2-7, with 13 bases that match TRBD2. V was clipped by 3 bases and J by 3 bases; unmatched bases: 6. This CDR3 is 16 amino acids long. Looked up from germline, CDR1 is SGHRS and CDR2 is YFSETQ. CDR3 sequence: CASSWGLAGPHYEQYF. CDR3 sequence (DNA): TGCGCCAGCAGCTGGGGACTAGCGGGACCCCACTACGAGCAGTACTTC.

CDR3 nucleotide sequence: TGTGCCAGCAGCGCCCCCAGGGTAGCGGGGAGAAAAAGCTCCTACAATGAGCAGTTCTTC. This encodes CASSAPRVAGRKSSYNEQFF. The V and J genes are TRBV11-1 and TRBJ2-1, with 8 bases fitting TRBD2. The ends lost 5 bases at V and 0 bases at J; junction bases unmatched: 18. The CDR3 runs to 20 residues. Germline CDR1 is SGHAT and CDR2 is FQDESV (reference sequence).

This chain links TRBV5-1 with TRBJ2-2; D might be TRBD1 (5 bases). Germline V gene lookup returns CDR1 SGHRS and CDR2 YFSETQ. The CDR3 is made up of 14 amino acids. V was clipped by 1 base and J by 5 bases, with 9 bases between them. Written as DNA, the CDR3 is TGCGCCAGCAGCTTGAGGGGTCCTACCGGGGAGCTGTTTTTT. Encoded protein: CASSLRGPTGELFF.

This clonotype has only a few counts. The genes are TRBV5-1 and TRBJ1-1; TRBD1 agrees at 9 bases. V was pared by 6 bases and J by 4 bases, with 4 bases of the junction left unmatched. The germline CDR1 and CDR2 sequences are SGHRS and YFSETQ. The CDR3 totals 13 residues. CDR3 nucleotide sequence: TGCGCCAGCAAGACAGGGGGTAGCACTGAAGCTTTCTTT. Translation: CASKTGGSTEAFF. Looking up the rest from reference TRBV5-1 and TRBJ1-1 gives the full variable domain: KAGVTQTPRYLIKTRGQQVTLSCSPISGHRSVSWYQQTPGQGLQFLFEYFSETQRNKGNFPGRFSGRQFSNSRSEMNVSTLELGDSALYLCASKTGGSTEAFFGQGTRLTVV.

The rearrangement uses TRBV30 and TRBJ1-1; D perhaps matches TRBD1 (6 bases). This CDR3 comprises 13 residues. The germline gives CDR1 GTSNPN, CDR2 SVGIG (reference sequence). V lost 3 bases, J lost 0 bases, and 8 bases lay in between. CDR3 nucleotides: TGTGCCTGGAGGGGACACGTGAACACTGAAGCTTTCTTT. Protein sequence: CAWRGHVNTEAFF.

The chain has TRBV20-1 and TRBJ2-7; D is unclear. CDR3 length: 12 amino acids. Germline V gene data show CDR1 as DFQATT and CDR2 as SNEGSKA (reference sequence). V was trimmed by 3 bases and J by 2 bases, leaving 8 bases between them. CDR3 nucleotide sequence: TGCAGTGCTAGTGCGCAGGCCTACGAGCAGTACTTC. This translates into CSASAQAYEQYF.

The chain links TRBV7-8 to TRBJ2-7; 7 nucleotides agree with TRBD2. J was trimmed by 3 bases and V by 6 bases; bases with no gene match: 5. Per the germline V gene, CDR1 is SGHVS and CDR2 is FQNEAQ. This CDR3 contains 13 residues. This chain's CDR3 is CASRPRGVYEQYF. The CDR3 DNA follows: TGTGCCAGCAGGCCCCGGGGGGTCTACGAGCAGTACTTC.

J is TRBJ2-1 and V is TRBV6-1; D uncertain. The CDR3 extends over 14 amino acids. In germline, CDR1 is MNHNS, CDR2 SASEGT. The V and J ends lost 7 bases and 0 bases respectively, with 10 bases between them. CDR3 region: CASNLLGSYNEQFF. The CDR3 DNA reads as TGTGCCAGCAACCTCCTAGGCTCCTACAATGAGCAGTTCTTC.

The chain is built from TRBV7-3 and TRBJ2-7, with 13 positions matching TRBD2. V shed 5 bases and J 6 bases; nucleotides not matched to a gene: 7. The germline CDR1 and CDR2 sequences are SGHTA and FQGTGA. The CDR3 length is 15 residues. The CDR3 region is CASSPGLAGAVEQYF. DNA for the CDR3: TGTGCCAGCAGCCCAGGACTAGCGGGAGCGGTCGAGCAGTACTTC.

This chain connects TRBV11-2 to TRBJ2-7; D is ambiguous. From germline, CDR1 is SGHAT and CDR2 FQNNGV. CDR3 size: 13 residues. Deletions cut 1 base from V and 7 bases from J, with 11 bases between. The CDR3 reads CASSLGGVREQYF. For the CDR3, the DNA is TGTGCCAGCAGCTTAGGAGGCGTTCGGGAGCAGTACTTC.

This clonotype came up a few times. This chain joins TRBV9 and TRBJ2-7; TRBD1 aligns across 11 bases. After removal of 2 bases from V and 6 bases from J, the junction contained 10 bases not matched to a gene. This CDR3 spans 16 amino acids. The germline V gene encodes CDR1 SGDLS and CDR2 YYNGEE. CDR3 sequence reads: CASSVTRDRGIGEQYF. The DNA of the CDR3 is TGTGCCAGCAGCGTCACCAGGGACAGGGGGATCGGCGAGCAGTACTTC. The entire variable domain, with the rest obtained from reference TRBV9 and TRBJ2-7, is as follows: DSGVTQTPKHLITATGQRVTLRCSPRSGDLSVYWYQQSLDQGLQFLIQYYNGEERAKGNILERFSAQQFPDLHSELNLSSLELGDSALYFCASSVTRDRGIGEQYFGPGTRLTVT.

This chain connects TRBV5-4 to TRBJ2-7; 8 bases are a match to TRBD2. Per germline, CDR1 SGHNT and CDR2 YYREEE (reference sequence). The J segment lost 4 bases and the V segment lost 0 bases, leaving 3 bases of the junction unmatched. The CDR3 consists of 14 residues. CDR3 nucleotides: TGTGCCAGCAGCTTGGGACTAGCGCGGTACGAGCAGTACTTC. Its protein is CASSLGLARYEQYF.